These T cell receptor beta chains were read from a single sample in a study of blood T cell repertoires in COVID-19. The table came from immunoSEQ multiplex PCR; TCRdb's copy has only in-frame clones and leaves some out. The data show hundreds of thousands of clones, with about 87% seen just once and roughly 1.6% held by the top ten. Sequenced: peripheral blood. Every receptor here comes from a woman in her thirties or forties who had recovered from COVID-19. The CDR3 runs from the conserved cysteine through the conserved F or W. The order of the fields is D gene, V gene, clone size, J gene, CDR3 protein, CDR3 DNA. A D gene is named only where the DNA matches it firmly. The listing skips clone size in some rows; elsewhere it reads once, few, many or a size class.

NA	TRBV15	NA	TRBJ2-7	CATSRGGGADEQYF	TGTGCCACCAGCAGAGGGGGGGGCGCCGACGAGCAGTACTTC
NA	TRBV30	NA	TRBJ2-2	CAWSATRNTGELFF	TGTGCCTGGAGTGCCACAAGGAACACCGGGGAGCTGTTTTTT
TRBD2	TRBV6-6	NA	TRBJ2-1	CASEYSGVYYNEQFF	TGTGCCAGCGAATATAGCGGGGTATACTACAATGAGCAGTTCTTC
NA	TRBV6-2/TRBV6-3	NA	TRBJ2-5	CASSRFSAGETQYF	TGTGCCAGCAGTCGCTTTTCAGCAGGGGAGACCCAGTACTTC
TRBD1	TRBV6-5	NA	TRBJ2-5	CAITRTGFWGETQYF	TGTGCCATCACTCGGACAGGGTTTTGGGGAGAGACCCAGTACTTC
NA	TRBV24-1	NA	TRBJ2-1	CATSEGPYNEQFF	TGTGCCACCAGTGAGGGGCCTTACAATGAGCAGTTCTTC
NA	TRBV2	few	TRBJ1-5	CASSPRGASNQPQHF	TGTGCCAGCAGTCCCCGGGGGGCAAGCAATCAGCCCCAGCATTTT
NA	TRBV3-1/TRBV3-2	NA	TRBJ2-1	CASSQFGHNDNEQFF	TGTGCCAGCAGCCAGTTCGGACACAACGACAATGAGCAGTTCTTC
NA	TRBV10-3	NA	TRBJ1-1	CATGGAEAFF	TGTGCCACGGGCGGGGCTGAAGCTTTCTTT
NA	TRBV5-1	few	TRBJ1-2	CASSLAQGGYGYTF	TGCGCCAGCAGCTTGGCACAGGGTGGATATGGCTACACCTTC
NA	TRBV30	NA	TRBJ2-7	CAWSVGPRPLYEQYF	TGTGCCTGGAGTGTAGGCCCCAGGCCCCTCTACGAGCAGTACTTC
TRBD2	TRBV5-4	NA	TRBJ2-7	CASSYKGRGGLRREQYF	TGTGCCAGCAGTTACAAGGGGCGGGGGGGCCTCCGCCGCGAGCAGTACTTC
NA	TRBV27	NA	TRBJ2-1	CASSTGYNEQFF	TGTGCCAGCAGTACAGGGTACAATGAGCAGTTCTTC
NA	TRBV5-1	once	TRBJ2-7	CASSFGQTYEQYF	TGCGCCAGCAGCTTCGGACAGACCTACGAGCAGTACTTC
TRBD2	TRBV9	NA	TRBJ2-7	CASSSQGLAGGEQYF	TGTGCCAGCAGCTCCCAGGGACTAGCGGGCGGAGAGCAGTACTTC
TRBD1	TRBV4-3	once	TRBJ2-5	CASSQGGGQDETQYF	TGCGCCAGCAGCCAAGGAGGAGGACAGGACGAGACCCAGTACTTC
TRBD2	TRBV29-1	NA	TRBJ2-3	CSVREGSDTQYF	TGCAGCGTTCGGGAGGGATCGGATACGCAGTATTTT
TRBD1	TRBV11-2	NA	TRBJ2-7	CASRLTGGYEQYF	TGTGCCAGCAGGTTGACAGGGGGCTACGAGCAGTACTTC
NA	TRBV3-1/TRBV3-2	NA	TRBJ2-6	CASSRGSGANVLTF	TGTGCCAGCAGCCGAGGTTCTGGGGCCAACGTCCTGACTTTC
NA	TRBV5-1	few	TRBJ2-3	CASSLAAGTDTQYF	TGCGCCAGCAGCTTGGCGGCAGGGACAGATACGCAGTATTTT
NA	TRBV29-1	NA	TRBJ1-3	CSVRTAGNTIYF	TGCAGCGTTAGGACAGCGGGAAACACCATATATTTT
NA	TRBV19	NA	TRBJ2-7	CASSIGRPYEQYF	TGTGCCAGTAGTATTGGCAGGCCTTACGAGCAGTACTTC
TRBD1	TRBV6-6	NA	TRBJ1-6	CASSSPGQGYSPLHF	TGTGCCAGCAGTTCACCGGGACAGGGTTATTCACCCCTCCACTTT
NA	TRBV12-5	NA	TRBJ1-1	CASGLIAGADLANTEAFF	TGTGCTAGTGGTTTAATCGCAGGGGCGGATCTAGCGAACACTGAAGCTTTCTTT
TRBD2	TRBV13	NA	TRBJ2-3	CASLLAGGGDTQYF	TGTGCCAGCCTTCTAGCGGGAGGCGGAGATACGCAGTATTTT
TRBD1	TRBV5-8	NA	TRBJ1-5	CASSQQGYSNQPQHF	TGTGCCAGCAGCCAACAGGGGTATAGCAATCAGCCCCAGCATTTT
NA	TRBV4-3	NA	TRBJ1-5	CASSQAWGDQPQHF	TGCGCCAGCAGCCAAGCCTGGGGAGATCAGCCCCAGCATTTT